This is a list of T cell receptor beta chains from one sample in a study of immune cell composition in non-small cell lung cancer. Sequencing was performed with immunoSEQ multiplex PCR; in TCRdb, only in-frame clones are kept and a portion is missing. The sample has 3,500 or so clones; roughly 77% are singletons. The sequenced sample was non-adjacent lung tissue. Receptors were obtained from a human donor with non-small cell lung cancer. The CDR3 runs from the conserved cysteine through the conserved F or W. The size field is filled for only some rows; it gives once, few, many or a size class.

J | size | V | CDR3
TRBJ1-2 | - | TRBV28 | CASSFDGARYGYTF
TRBJ1-1 | - | TRBV9 | CASSPGFF
TRBJ2-1 | - | TRBV11-3 | CASSYPGTSGYNEQFF
TRBJ2-4 | - | TRBV7-9 | CASSLGGNIQYF
- | - | TRBV11-2 | CASSLDLGTSSYEQYF
TRBJ1-1 | - | TRBV2 | CASKPWAENTEAFF
TRBJ2-3 | - | TRBV19 | CASSIPGDSTDTQYF
TRBJ1-2 | - | TRBV30 | CAWSVALAGDGYTF
TRBJ2-5 | once | TRBV6-1 | CAAWKPGETQYF
TRBJ2-5 | - | TRBV5-1 | CASSLGAGGETQYF
TRBJ2-1 | - | TRBV5-8 | CASKPAWVLGSRDEQFF
TRBJ2-3 | - | TRBV6-5 | CASSLRQGRTDTQYF
TRBJ1-2 | few | TRBV5-4 | CASSLGNSGYGYTF
TRBJ2-1 | - | TRBV19 | CASSIDLGQVYNEQFF
TRBJ1-5 | medium-sized | TRBV6-5 | CASRPRTMNQPQHF
TRBJ1-1 | - | TRBV7-9 | CASSSTGMNTEAFF
TRBJ2-1 | - | TRBV7-9 | CASSFWGLAGYNEQFF
TRBJ2-1 | - | TRBV18 | CASSPEGLVYNEQFF
TRBJ2-5 | - | TRBV27 | CASSLSGERWETQYF
TRBJ2-1 | - | TRBV7-6 | CASSQTGLADNEQFF
TRBJ1-1 | once | TRBV6-5 | CASSRNRQPNTEAFF
TRBJ1-1 | - | TRBV7-9 | CASSYTGNTEAFF
TRBJ1-2 | - | TRBV28 | CASSPPGIYGYTF
TRBJ2-7 | - | TRBV30 | CAWGTGTNYEQYF
TRBJ2-7 | - | TRBV27 | CASSGLPSYEQYF
TRBJ2-1 | - | TRBV7-8 | CASSPEMGAYNEQFF
TRBJ2-1 | - | TRBV7-2 | CASSSGVRYNEQFF
TRBJ2-2 | few | TRBV7-9 | CASSSGTGGALPNTGELFF
TRBJ2-5 | - | TRBV7-2 | CASSGRDTGTSVGETQYF
TRBJ2-5 | few | TRBV7-6 | CASSSGLAGARQETQYF
TRBJ2-7 | - | TRBV6-5 | CASRDLAGGSYEQYF
TRBJ1-3 | - | TRBV27 | CASSLTGQLGNTIYF
TRBJ2-5 | - | TRBV6-1 | CASSPGQAYQETQYF
TRBJ2-7 | - | TRBV4-1 | CASSQGPGHYEQYF
TRBJ2-1 | - | TRBV5-4 | CASSPMALAGSEQFF
TRBJ1-2 | - | TRBV4-1 | CASSLDSPGSYTF
TRBJ2-4 | - | TRBV28 | CASSLNGQGQSLAKNIQYF
TRBJ1-6 | - | TRBV29-1 | CSVKTGDNSPLHF
TRBJ1-3 | - | TRBV6-5 | CASRPYNPSGNTIYF
TRBJ2-1 | - | TRBV6-6 | CASSRRGRAYNEQFF
TRBJ2-2 | - | TRBV19 | CASSIDPPNTGELFF
TRBJ2-2 | - | TRBV7-9 | CASSVAGITGELFF
TRBJ2-1 | - | TRBV4-2 | CASSQLNEQFF
TRBJ1-2 | - | TRBV7-6 | CASRPSRDSTGGYTF
TRBJ2-3 | - | TRBV6-1 | CASSPVTLTDTQYF
TRBJ2-2 | - | TRBV12-5 | CASGLVAGGHTGELFF
TRBJ1-1 | - | TRBV11-2 | CASSFSVTGPNTEAFF
TRBJ2-2 | - | TRBV7-2 | CASSLANSLTGELFF
TRBJ2-5 | medium-sized | TRBV5-6 | CASRGQLQETQYF
TRBJ2-5 | - | TRBV7-2 | CASSLGGTAGEQYF
TRBJ1-1 | few | TRBV29-1 | CSVTLGGAAFF